Included here is one T cell receptor (beta chain) sequence, with context. Only one count was recorded for this clonotype. What this receptor recognizes is not known. Per-base quality was not reported, and no clone a single base away is much larger than it. Support from one read is weak. The data were taken from a study of T cell repertoires in cytomegalovirus infection (dated by TCRdb to the late 2010s). General notes on the study: The peptide stimulations were aimed at well-studied HLA-B-restricted epitopes as well as recently identified HLA-C-restricted CMV epitopes, whose presentation resists viral immunomodulation. The HLA type of each donor mattered for the analysis, because public TCR beta signatures pointed to carriage of CMV infection along with the matching HLA type.

The treatment or condition label corresponds to: in vitro stimulation with specific CMV peptide epitopes to enrich CMV-specific T cells. TCRdb shows the sequencer as Illumina HiSeq 1500. Using fastp trimming at Q25 and MiXCR clonotype assembly, TCRdb reanalyzed the public sequencing data and kept in-frame beta chains. One record per CDR3 amino acid sequence lists the most common genes and DNA. The sample has approximately 120,000 distinct CDR3 sequences on record, about 31% of them singletons. The ten largest clones capture around 54% of the sample. Looking up the germline V gene yields CDR1 SNHLY and CDR2 FYNNEI. From the cysteine up to the phenylalanine, the CDR3 has a length of 14 residues. Only the CDR3 part of the read is kept: 42 bases, read in frame from the first base. For this chain, trimming is 7 bases at the V end and 6 bases at the J end, and the number of junction bases without a gene match is 6.

Paper-wide results and their limitations: In both this cohort and an independent roughly 350-donor cohort, the cumulative frequency of public TCR beta family members distinguished carriers of CMV infection plus the relevant HLA type. In the ex vivo response, HLA-C-restricted CMV-specific TCR beta clonotypes were dominant, and in two of eight donors the single most frequent clonotype came from this HLA-C-restricted group.

The source is a human donor in good health (CMV status not recorded). Some clones in this sample may be carry-over from other donors' samples. The material was CD8+ T cells from cultured PBMCs, obtained from culture after CMV antigen stimulation. The chain is assembled from TRBV2 and TRBJ2-4, and 10 bases in between align with TRBD1. The CDR3: CASTKGQGGNIQYF. The DNA is as follows: TGTGCCAGCACAAAAGGACAGGGGGGAAACATTCAGTACTTC.